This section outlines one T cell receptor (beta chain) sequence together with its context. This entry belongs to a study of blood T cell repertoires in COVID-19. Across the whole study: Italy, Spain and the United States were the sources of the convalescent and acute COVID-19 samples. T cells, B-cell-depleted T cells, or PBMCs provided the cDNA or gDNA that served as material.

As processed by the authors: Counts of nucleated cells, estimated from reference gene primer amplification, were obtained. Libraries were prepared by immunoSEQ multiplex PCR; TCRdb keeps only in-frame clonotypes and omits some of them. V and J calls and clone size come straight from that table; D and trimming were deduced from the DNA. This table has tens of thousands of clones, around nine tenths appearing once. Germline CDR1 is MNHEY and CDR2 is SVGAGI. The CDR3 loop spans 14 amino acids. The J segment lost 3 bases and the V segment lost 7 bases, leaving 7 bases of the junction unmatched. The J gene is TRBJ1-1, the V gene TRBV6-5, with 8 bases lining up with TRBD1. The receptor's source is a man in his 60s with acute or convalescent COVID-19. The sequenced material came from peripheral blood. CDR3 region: CASTKPGQDTEAFF. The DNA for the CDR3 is TGTGCCAGCACCAAACCGGGACAGGACACTGAAGCTTTCTTT.